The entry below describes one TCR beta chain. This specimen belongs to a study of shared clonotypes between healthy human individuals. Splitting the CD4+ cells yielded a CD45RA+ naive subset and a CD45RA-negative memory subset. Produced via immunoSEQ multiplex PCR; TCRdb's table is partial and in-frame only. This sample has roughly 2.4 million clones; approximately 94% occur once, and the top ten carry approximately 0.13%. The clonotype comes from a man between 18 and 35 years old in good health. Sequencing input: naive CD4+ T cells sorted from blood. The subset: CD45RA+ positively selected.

CDR3 loop: CAWSRQSEQYF. Written as DNA, the CDR3 is TGTGCCTGGAGTCGGCAGAGCGAGCAGTACTTC. This chain links TRBV30 with TRBJ2-7, with unresolved D. Germline CDR1 GTSNPN, CDR2 SVGIG (reference sequence). The CDR3 covers 11 residues. Between the trimmed V and J ends, which lost 2 bases and 6 bases, there was a span of 8 bases.